This T cell receptor (beta chain) was captured by sequencing in a study of yellow fever vaccine responses in identical twins. Note on this clonotype: What it recognizes is unknown.

General study results and limits: The authors reported partly convergent, partly personalized vaccine responses in identical twins.

The V and J ends lost 6 bases and 2 bases respectively, with 13 bases between them. CDR1 is SGHVS and CDR2 is FNYEAQ in the germline V gene. This CDR3 region has 14 residues. Using its own MiXCR run on the RT-PCR reads, TCRdb lists one record per CDR3 protein. This sample yields about 6,900 distinct CDR3 sequences, of which 84% are seen a single time; around 3.4% belongs to the top ten. The sequenced sample was T cells from blood (PBMCs), unsorted or a sorted subset (not recorded which), obtained before or after yellow fever vaccination (not recorded which). The clonotype originates from a woman aged 18-30 years who received the yellow fever vaccine. This chain joins TRBV7-6 and TRBJ2-5; TRBD1 might be the D (6 bases). The CDR3 DNA is TGTGCCAGCAGTTATACAGGGAGTCAAGAGACCCAGTACTTC. This sequence encodes CASSYTGSQETQYF.